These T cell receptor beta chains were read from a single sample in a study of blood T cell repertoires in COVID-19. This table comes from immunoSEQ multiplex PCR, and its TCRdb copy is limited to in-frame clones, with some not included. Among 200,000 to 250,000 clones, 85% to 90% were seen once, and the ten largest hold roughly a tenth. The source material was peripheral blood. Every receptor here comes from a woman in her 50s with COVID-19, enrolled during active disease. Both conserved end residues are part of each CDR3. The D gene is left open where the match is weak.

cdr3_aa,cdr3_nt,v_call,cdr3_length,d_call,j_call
CATSVTDRGGEKLFF,TGTGCCACCAGTGTTACCGACAGGGGAGGTGAAAAACTGTTTTTT,TRBV24-1,15,TRBD1,TRBJ1-4
CASSITRNQPQHF,TGTGCCAGTAGTATTACGAGGAATCAGCCCCAGCATTTT,TRBV19,13,-,TRBJ1-5
CASSEPGLLNTEAFF,TGTGCCAGCAGTGAACCGGGACTTCTGAACACTGAAGCTTTCTTT,TRBV6-1,15,-,TRBJ1-1
CASTPLRSRVSGNTIYF,TGTGCCAGCACCCCCCTACGAAGTAGAGTCTCTGGAAACACCATATATTTT,TRBV28,17,-,TRBJ1-3
CASNHPPGGLPNNSPLHF,TGCGCCAGCAACCATCCGCCCGGGGGGTTGCCTAATAATTCACCCCTCCACTTT,TRBV4-1,18,-,TRBJ1-6
CASSEFGNKGYTF,TGCGCCAGCAGTGAGTTTGGTAACAAGGGCTACACCTTC,TRBV10-2,13,-,TRBJ1-2
CASSDGGAPGELFF,TGCGCCAGCAGCGACGGGGGGGCCCCCGGGGAGCTGTTTTTT,TRBV10-2,14,TRBD2,TRBJ2-2
CASSPPGLLAKNIQYF,TGTGCCAGCAGCCCCCCAGGCCTTCTAGCCAAAAACATTCAGTACTTC,TRBV12-1,16,-,TRBJ2-4
CASSQLGPGPGGDTQYF,TGCGCCAGCAGCCAACTTGGGCCGGGTCCAGGAGGAGATACGCAGTATTTT,TRBV4-1,17,-,TRBJ2-3
CASSLARPGGSEKLFF,TGTGCCAGCAGCTTAGCCCGTCCAGGGGGGTCGGAAAAACTGTTTTTT,TRBV11-2,16,TRBD1,TRBJ1-4
CASSSDRGPGYTF,TGTGCCAGTAGTTCCGACAGGGGTCCTGGCTACACCTTC,TRBV19,13,TRBD1,TRBJ1-2